The 15 T cell receptor beta chains below come from one sample, sequenced in a study of beta chain features in type 1 diabetes listed by TCRdb under 2018. Library preparation employed the immunoSEQ multiplex PCR assay. All of the isolated RNA was reverse transcribed with the High Capacity cDNA Reverse Transcription Kit, so expressed TCRB transcripts were sequenced. In its TCRdb copy, this immuneACCESS table keeps in-frame sequences only and misses some clones. Where compared with another copy, unresolved V genes explain less than half of these, and the others have no known cause. Recorded for this sample are under 50,000 clones; approximately 56% of them occurred a single time. Of the sample, over 2% is held by the ten largest clones. Sequenced sample: Tregs from blood. This specimen's cell subset or site label, per the study, means: regulatory CD4+ T cells. These receptors all come from a woman between 18 and 29 years old in good health.

The rearrangement uses TRBV30 and TRBJ2-5; D remains unclear. Trimming took off 2 bases at V and 5 bases at J, with 9 bases between the two ends. In germline, CDR1 is GTSNPN, CDR2 SVGIG (reference sequence). CDR3 size: 12 residues. CDR3 sequence (DNA): TGTGCCTGGAGTATCAACGGGGAGACCCAGTACTTC. It yields the protein CAWSINGETQYF.

This chain connects TRBV25-1 to TRBJ2-5; weak D call: TRBD2 (5 bases). This CDR3 contains 13 residues. With 5 bases removed from V and 5 bases from J, the gap between germline ends came to 12 bases. Germline V CDR1 and CDR2: MGHDK, SYGVNS. The CDR3 nucleotides are TGTGCCAGCAGTAGACGGGATCGGGAGACCCAGTACTTC. Amino acids: CASSRRDRETQYF.

The chain couples TRBV19 to TRBJ2-3; 7 bases map to TRBD2. Germline trimming cut 6 bases from V and 4 bases from J; bases unmatched to any gene: 4. This CDR3 spans 13 amino acids. In germline, CDR1 is LNHDA, CDR2 SQIVND (reference sequence). The CDR3 DNA sequence: TGTGCCAGTAGCCCCCGGGGGGCAGATACGCAGTATTTT. It codes for CASSPRGADTQYF.

Only a few counts were recorded for this clone. The chain joins TRBV18 to TRBJ2-7; a weak D match, TRBD2 (6 bases). V lost 10 bases, J lost 1 base, and 14 bases lay in between. Looked up from germline, CDR1 is KGHSH and CDR2 is LQKENI. CDR3 length: 13 amino acids. The CDR3 is CATTSGLSYEQYF. CDR3 sequence (DNA): TGTGCCACCACCTCGGGACTTTCCTACGAGCAGTACTTC.

This clone was recorded a few times. The CDR3: CASSDLRGDVTEAFF. CDR3 DNA sequence: TGCGCCAGCAGCGATCTCAGGGGGGATGTCACTGAAGCTTTCTTT. The J gene is TRBJ1-1, the V gene TRBV5-1; TRBD1 matches at 7 bases. The germline V gene encodes CDR1 SGHRS and CDR2 YFSETQ. This CDR3 is 15 amino acids long. V lost 4 bases to trimming and J lost 4 bases; unmatched junction nucleotides: 10.

The chain is built from TRBV27 and TRBJ2-1, with a possible D match to TRBD1 (6 bases). Germline V CDR1 and CDR2: MNHEY, SMNVEV (reference sequence). The CDR3 extends over 16 amino acids. Trimming pared 5 bases from V and 3 bases from J, leaving 17 bases between. This chain's CDR3 is CASSPPGQRNYNEQFF. The DNA for the CDR3 is TGTGCCAGCAGTCCTCCGGGACAAAGGAACTACAATGAGCAGTTCTTC.

The CDR3 DNA sequence: TGTGCCTGGAGCGGTTTAGGGGGAAAAGCTGAAGCTTTCTTT. Residues: CAWSGLGGKAEAFF. The chain is built from TRBV30 and TRBJ1-1; D might be TRBD1 (6 bases). CDR1 and CDR2 (germline): GTSNPN, SVGIG (reference sequence). CDR3 size: 14 residues. The germline V and J ends were trimmed by 3 bases and 6 bases, with 17 bases remaining between them.

This chain connects TRBV5-1 to TRBJ2-5, with 9 bases identical to TRBD2. Germline trimming cut 4 bases from V and 9 bases from J; bases unmatched to any gene: 10. The CDR3 is made up of 14 amino acids. The germline V gene encodes CDR1 SGHRS and CDR2 YFSETQ. CDR3 sequence (DNA): TGCGCCAGCAGCGTTAGCGGGAGTACTGAGGCCCAGTACTTC. Residues: CASSVSGSTEAQYF. Using reference TRBV5-1 and TRBJ2-5 for the parts outside the CDR3, the full variable domain is KAGVTQTPRYLIKTRGQQVTLSCSPISGHRSVSWYQQTPGQGLQFLFEYFSETQRNKGNFPGRFSGRQFSNSRSEMNVSTLELGDSALYLCASSVSGSTEAQYFGPGTRLLVL.

Of note for this clone: At one of its ends the junction is not consistent with the germline gene, which may arise from a read error. V and J are TRBV2 and TRBJ2-3, with 10 bases identical to TRBD2. Germline V gene sequence: CDR1 SNHLY, CDR2 FYNNEI. The CDR3 is 12 residues long. The CDR3 is CASSELLAGANF. CDR3 nucleotides: TGTGCCAGCAGTGAACTCCTAGCGGGAGCAAATTTT.

V and J are TRBV5-1 and TRBJ1-1; possible D gene TRBD1, 5 bases. CDR3 size: 14 residues. Trimming shortened V by 2 bases and J by 3 bases, and 11 bases separated the two germline ends. Germline V lookup: CDR1 SGHRS, CDR2 YFSETQ. In DNA form, the CDR3 reads TGCGCCAGCAGCTTTGCAGGGTCCGACACTGAAGCTTTCTTT. As protein: CASSFAGSDTEAFF. The variable domain in full, with the rest retrieved from reference TRBV5-1 and TRBJ1-1, is KAGVTQTPRYLIKTRGQQVTLSCSPISGHRSVSWYQQTPGQGLQFLFEYFSETQRNKGNFPGRFSGRQFSNSRSEMNVSTLELGDSALYLCASSFAGSDTEAFFGQGTRLTVV.

CDR3 region: CASSLDFWTGNTGELFF. The CDR3, as DNA: TGTGCCAGCAGCTTAGATTTCTGGACAGGGAACACCGGGGAGCTGTTTTTT. The V call is TRBV7-9, the J call TRBJ2-2, with 7 bases that match TRBD1. Trimming cost V 1 base and J 1 base; bases outside gene matches: 6. CDR3 length: 17 residues. The germline V gene encodes CDR1 SEHNR and CDR2 FQNEAQ (reference sequence).

This clone was recorded once. The chain employs TRBV19 and TRBJ2-5; 12 bases align to TRBD1. Germline CDR1 is LNHDA and CDR2 is SQIVND (reference sequence). Unmatched junction bases numbered 5, after V lost 5 bases and J lost 4 bases. The CDR3 sequence is 15 residues long. CDR3 nucleotides: TGTGCCAGTAGTCACGGGACAGGGGGCGCAGAGACCCAGTACTTC. Protein sequence: CASSHGTGGAETQYF.

This clone was counted between two and nine times. The V and J genes are TRBV5-1 and TRBJ2-5; D possibly corresponds to TRBD2 (6 bases). The J call may be wrong; the DNA end is better matched by TRBJ2-7. This CDR3 spans 14 amino acids. Per germline, CDR1 SGHRS and CDR2 YFSETQ. DNA for the CDR3: TGCGCCAGCAGCCGCGGGGACCGGCCCTACGAGCAGTACTTC. Translation: CASSRGDRPYEQYF.

This clone turned up a few times. V is TRBV27 and J is TRBJ2-3, with 8 nucleotides matching TRBD1. The CDR3 runs 14 residues. With V trimmed by 6 bases and J by 4 bases, 6 bases remained unmatched. Germline V lookup: CDR1 MNHEY, CDR2 SMNVEV (reference sequence). CDR3 nucleotides: TGTGCCAGCAGCCCCGGACAGGGAGCAGATACGCAGTATTTT. This codes for CASSPGQGADTQYF.

This clone was seen a few times. This specimen includes other DNA sequences encoding the same CDR3. The chain uses TRBV29-1 and TRBJ2-5, with TRBD1 matching 10 bases. The V and J ends lost 6 bases and 5 bases, in that order; junction bases with no gene match: 6. The CDR3 spans 13 residues. Germline values: CDR1 SQVTM, CDR2 ANQGSEA. The DNA for the CDR3 is TGCAGCGTCCGACAGGGGGCTGGGGAGACCCAGTACTTC. This sequence encodes CSVRQGAGETQYF.